Listed below are T cell receptor beta chains from one sample, sequenced in a study of human T cells and chemical hapten exposure. TCRdb re-derived calls from the RACE reads in MiXCR, one entry per CDR3 protein. Of roughly 70,000 distinct CDR3 sequences in the sample, more than 8% were seen once. The input for sequencing was whole blood, taken in connection with sensitization to the hapten diphenylcyclopropenone (DPC). The receptors derive from a woman between 40 and 55 years old with alopecia areata. Some clones in this sample may be carry-over from other donors' samples. The CDR3 runs from the conserved cysteine through the conserved F or W. Each record gives: D gene, V gene, J gene, clone size, CDR3 protein, CDR3 DNA. D genes are given only for firm matches. Not all rows give a size; the values are once, few, many and, for expanded clones, a class.

NA	TRBV27	TRBJ1-5	many	CASSLSGGNQPQHF	TGTGCCAGCAGTTTATCCGGAGGAAATCAGCCCCAGCATTTT
NA	TRBV3-1	TRBJ2-3	many	CASSKPGLTDTQYF	TGTGCCAGCAGCAAACCGGGACTCACAGATACGCAGTATTTT
NA	TRBV7-2	TRBJ1-1	few	CASSDGLNTEAFF	TGTGCCAGCAGCGATGGACTGAACACTGAAGCTTTCTTT
TRBD1	TRBV24-1	TRBJ2-3	many	CATSDPGQAGTDTQYF	TGTGCCACCAGTGACCCAGGACAGGCTGGCACAGATACGCAGTATTTT
NA	TRBV5-5	TRBJ1-5	many	CASSLGQATGQPQHF	TGTGCCAGCAGCTTGGGGCAGGCCACGGGTCAGCCCCAGCATTTT
NA	TRBV19	TRBJ1-2	many	CASSIAVNGYTF	TGTGCCAGTAGTATAGCAGTCAACGGCTACACCTTC
NA	TRBV2	TRBJ2-3	few	CASKLETDTQYF	TGTGCCAGCAAGTTGGAGACAGATACGCAGTATTTT
TRBD1	TRBV28	TRBJ2-5	many	CASSFTRQGPQETQYF	TGTGCCAGCAGTTTCACTCGACAGGGACCTCAAGAGACCCAGTACTTC
NA	TRBV12-3/TRBV12-4	TRBJ1-1	few	CASSVQGRGSTEAFF	TGTGCCAGCAGTGTTCAAGGTCGCGGGAGCACTGAAGCTTTCTTT
TRBD1	TRBV29-1	TRBJ2-5	NA	CSAETGSRETQYF	TGCAGCGCTGAGACAGGGTCTCGGGAGACCCAGTACTTC
NA	TRBV3-2	TRBJ2-1	NA	CASSQATGRSYNEQFF	TGTGCCAGCAGCCAAGCCACAGGCCGCTCCTACAATGAGCAGTTCTTC
NA	TRBV4-1	TRBJ2-2	many	CASSQKNTGELFF	TGCGCCAGCAGTCAGAAGAACACCGGGGAGCTGTTTTTT
NA	TRBV20-1	TRBJ2-6	NA	CSASGAGANVLTF	TGCAGTGCGTCAGGGGCTGGGGCCAACGTCCTGACTTTC
NA	TRBV4-2	TRBJ2-1	many	CASSQDAGVKWEQFF	TGTGCCAGCAGCCAAGATGCCGGGGTGAAATGGGAGCAGTTCTTC
TRBD1	TRBV7-9	TRBJ1-5	few	CASSLDGDRASQPQHF	TGTGCCAGCAGCTTAGACGGAGACAGGGCCAGTCAGCCCCAGCATTTT
NA	TRBV7-2	TRBJ2-7	NA	CASSPTGTSSYEQYF	TGTGCCAGCAGCCCGACCGGGACAAGCAGCTACGAGCAGTACTTC
NA	TRBV5-1	TRBJ2-3	few	CASTGLSTDTQYF	TGCGCCAGCACCGGACTAAGCACAGATACGCAGTATTTT
NA	TRBV5-5	TRBJ2-3	NA	CASSPREVTDTQYF	TGTGCCAGCAGCCCCAGGGAGGTCACAGATACGCAGTATTTT
NA	TRBV7-9	TRBJ1-2	many	CASSPAGGAFYGYTF	TGTGCCAGCAGCCCAGCGGGGGGGGCGTTCTATGGCTACACCTTC
TRBD1	TRBV2	TRBJ1-6	few	CASSANPGQGSSPLHF	TGTGCCAGCAGTGCCAACCCAGGACAGGGGTCGTCACCCCTCCACTTT
NA	TRBV6-1	TRBJ1-6	NA	CASSRDGLNSPLHF	TGTGCCAGTAGCCGAGACGGCCTTAATTCACCCCTCCACTTT
NA	TRBV9	TRBJ1-1	many	CASSGRGEAFF	TGTGCCAGCAGCGGGCGGGGTGAAGCTTTCTTT
NA	TRBV4-3	TRBJ1-6	many	CASSQAPLQNSPLHF	TGCGCCAGCAGCCAGGCCCCACTACAGAATTCACCCCTCCACTTT
NA	TRBV19	TRBJ2-2	many	CASSNGGELFF	TGTGCCAGTAGTAACGGCGGGGAGCTGTTTTTT
NA	TRBV6-6	TRBJ2-5	few	CASSYNNQETQYF	TGTGCCAGCAGTTACAACAATCAAGAGACCCAGTACTTC
TRBD2	TRBV20-1	TRBJ2-7	many	CSARDRFRGDVGEQYF	TGCAGTGCTAGAGATCGATTCCGGGGGGATGTCGGCGAGCAGTACTTC
TRBD1	TRBV6-6	TRBJ1-1	many	CASSLGQTEAFF	TGTGCCAGCAGTCTGGGACAGACTGAAGCTTTCTTT
TRBD1	TRBV27	TRBJ1-6	many	CASSLRQGNSPLHF	TGTGCCAGCAGTCTGCGACAGGGCAATTCACCCCTCCACTTT
NA	TRBV10-3	TRBJ1-2	many	CAISGRSNYGYTF	TGTGCCATCAGTGGAAGGTCTAACTATGGCTACACCTTC
NA	TRBV28	TRBJ1-1	many	CASGGGSAANTEAFF	TGTGCCAGCGGCGGTGGGTCGGCGGCGAACACTGAAGCTTTCTTT
NA	TRBV7-2	TRBJ2-1	few	CASSLWFF	TGTGCCAGCAGCTTATGGTTCTTC
NA	TRBV6-6	TRBJ2-2	many	CASLESGTAWGGELFF	TGTGCCAGCCTTGAGTCAGGGACGGCTTGGGGCGGGGAGCTGTTTTTT
NA	TRBV27	TRBJ1-2	many	CASSSLPTGFNYGYTF	TGTGCCAGCAGTTCCCTCCCGACAGGTTTTAACTATGGCTACACCTTC